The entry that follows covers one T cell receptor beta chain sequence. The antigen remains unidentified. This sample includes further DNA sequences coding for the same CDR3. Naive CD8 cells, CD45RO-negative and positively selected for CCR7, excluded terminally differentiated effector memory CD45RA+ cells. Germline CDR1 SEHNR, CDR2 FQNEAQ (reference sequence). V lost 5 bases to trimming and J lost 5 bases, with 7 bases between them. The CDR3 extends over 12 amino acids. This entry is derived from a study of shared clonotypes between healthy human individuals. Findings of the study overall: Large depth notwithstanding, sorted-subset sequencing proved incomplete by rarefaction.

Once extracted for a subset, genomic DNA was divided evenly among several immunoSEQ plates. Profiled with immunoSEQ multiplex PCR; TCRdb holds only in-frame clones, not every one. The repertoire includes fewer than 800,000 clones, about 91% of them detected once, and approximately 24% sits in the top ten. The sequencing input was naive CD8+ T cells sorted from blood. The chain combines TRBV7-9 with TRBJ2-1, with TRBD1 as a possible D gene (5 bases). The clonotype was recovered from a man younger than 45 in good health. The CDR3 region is CASSLQDNEQFF. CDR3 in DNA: TGTGCCAGCAGCCTACAGGACAATGAGCAGTTCTTC.